A selection of T cell receptor beta chains follows, all from one sample in a study of T cells expressing NK-cell markers. TCRdb reprocessed the 5' RACE reads and keeps a single row for each CDR3 protein, giving no DNA. The sample's table shows about 260,000 distinct CDR3 sequences. The specimen was blood T cells: a sorted CD56 or NKG2C T cell subset, CD4+ or CD8+ T cells, or bulk PBMC T cells (not recorded which). The receptors originated from a man aged 18 to 30 in good health. The CDR3 runs from the conserved cysteine through the conserved F or W. The order of the fields is J gene, V gene, CDR3 protein.

TRBJ2-3 | TRBV20-1 | CRGGRPPDTQYF
TRBJ2-5 | TRBV5-4 | CASSPVAEVQETQYF
TRBJ1-1 | TRBV20-1 | CSARDLWTSPQYGAFF
TRBJ2-2 | TRBV20-1 | CSARTSGVNTGELFF
TRBJ2-1 | TRBV6-1 | CASSLAGGKRYNEQFF
TRBJ1-2 | TRBV29-1 | CSVEPKLQSYGYTF
TRBJ1-2 | TRBV28 | CASTNPGGAYYGYTF
TRBJ2-1 | TRBV20-1 | CSARDPSVRSSYNEQFF
TRBJ2-3 | TRBV10-3 | CAISPSYPTDTQYF
TRBJ1-2 | TRBV5-4 | CASSQQGGSFNGYTF
TRBJ1-6 | TRBV12-3/TRBV12-4 | CASRILRDRGLSPLHF
TRBJ2-1 | TRBV27 | CASSRDYGGNEQFF
TRBJ1-2 | TRBV20-1 | CSARERTGGAGYTF
TRBJ2-7 | TRBV4-2 | CASSPSERETYEQYF
TRBJ2-7 | TRBV10-3 | CAIKRGADREQYF
TRBJ2-6 | TRBV6-1 | CASSNSPGANVLTF
TRBJ1-3 | TRBV12-3/TRBV12-4 | CASSTGAGNTIYF
TRBJ2-1 | TRBV29-1 | CKDNRVYNEQFF
TRBJ1-1 | TRBV6-2/TRBV6-3 | CASTPWTGSNTEAFF
TRBJ2-3 | TRBV9 | CASSAGLATDTQYF
TRBJ2-1 | TRBV12-5 | CASGSGQVPEQFF
TRBJ1-5 | TRBV10-1 | CASSESDQPQHF
TRBJ1-2 | TRBV12-3/TRBV12-4 | CASSLRRGINYGYTF